One T cell receptor beta chain is described in this entry. This clonotype was recorded many times. Its antigen is unknown. No much larger clone exists at a distance of one base, and base qualities are not known. Germline trimming: 9 bases from V, 3 bases from J; junction bases outside gene matches: 3. The germline V gene yields ENHRY for CDR1 and SYGVKD for CDR2. There are 13 amino acids in the CDR3, from cysteine to phenylalanine inclusive. CDR3 DNA only is kept here, 39 bases in frame from base 1. This sample stems from a study of Graves' ophthalmopathy and Graves' hyperthyroidism (dated by TCRdb to 2016 to 2019). About the full investigation: Stable hyperthyroidism was defined as no progression to ophthalmopathy within 18 months of follow-up. To tell Graves' ophthalmopathy apart from Graves' hyperthyroidism, and to predict which patients would progress to ophthalmopathy, the study relied on TCR beta repertoire signatures. In total, 135 blood samples were TCR-sequenced: 43 ophthalmopathy, some 72 hyperthyroidism and about 17 hyperthyroidism-to-ophthalmopathy patients. To explore V-J signatures distinguishing ophthalmopathy from hyperthyroidism, a discovery set of roughly 98 patients (roughly 44 ophthalmopathy, 57 stable hyperthyroidism) was enrolled. An independent validation cohort comprised about 20 hyperthyroidism patients and some 16 patients who later progressed from hyperthyroidism to ophthalmopathy. T-cell repertoires of thyroid tissue and blood were compared in about 6 hyperthyroidism patients. Following sampling, methimazole starting at 30 mg daily was administered to hyperthyroidism patients, and high-dose intravenous methylprednisolone was administered to ophthalmopathy patients.

TCR beta CDR3 regions were amplified from RNA transcripts for repertoire sequencing. HTBI primers and the Qiagen OneStep RT-PCR kit were used in a first-round RT-PCR, which was followed by a second-round multiplex PCR, size selection and purification. Libraries were sequenced on an Illumina HiSeq2000 using paired-end 100 bp reads. Per the original workflow: SOAPnuke was used for read processing, and reads with adapters, uncalled bases, a mean Phred below 15, or no exact constant-primer or identifier match were discarded. High-quality paired reads were merged with COPE v1.2.5. Each unique nucleotide sequence was treated as a clonotype, and MiTCR v1.1 was used to align the clonotypes to the IMGT TRB V, D and J references. The analysis was limited to V-J combinations with a frequency above 0.0001, which together covered about 99% of the repertoires. A TCR clonal expansion and chaos score per V-J combination was defined as the ratio of F50 clonal expansion to chaos observed in the TCRdist matrix. Features were reduced by Welch's t-statistics and random forest to roughly 14 V-J combinations, which fed a naive Bayes classifier. The similarity between thyroid and blood repertoires was quantified using the Morisita-Horn index. TCRdb reworked the public reads: Q25 trimming with fastp, MiXCR clone assembly, productive beta chains retained. Merged by CDR3 protein, the rows form single entries marked with the most common genes and DNA. TCRdb's processing, not the authors', yielded these V and J calls. For this sample there are a few hundred thousand distinct CDR3 sequences; under 45% appear just once. The ten largest clones represent roughly 4% of the sample.

Findings and caveats that apply to the study as a whole: In cross-validation, the 13-signature model distinguished ophthalmopathy from stable hyperthyroidism with approximately 90% sensitivity and just under 84% specificity, and in the test set the corresponding values were approximately 79% and 70%. Most expanded thyroid clonotypes with a frequency above 0.001 also appeared in blood, which suggests that blood repertoires may reflect the immune response in the thyroid. No statistical method was used to set the sample size in advance, and the investigators knew which group each participant was assigned to. In validation, the model predicted ophthalmopathy progression with about 70% sensitivity and roughly 78% specificity; fewer than 15 predicted patients were CT-confirmed with GO in a median of approximately 6.5 months.

Patients with hyperthyroidism were aged 18 to 65 years, had been newly diagnosed, and had a disease duration of less than 2 months. Anyone with other autoimmune diseases, uncontrolled infections, pregnancy or lactation was excluded from the study. Diagnosis was based on clinical symptoms, serum thyroxine, TRAb, thyroid ultrasound and orbital computed tomography. Total RNA was extracted using Trizol reagent, and RNA quality was checked on an Agilent 2100 Bioanalyzer. Sequencing was carried out using peripheral blood or thyroid tissue (not recorded which). This clonotype was sampled from an adult man with Graves' hyperthyroidism. Rearrangement joined TRBV10-3 to TRBJ1-1; 11 central nucleotides agree with TRBD1. The CDR3 amino acid sequence is: CAIGGQGDTEAFF. The bases are TGTGCCATTGGGGGACAGGGGGACACTGAAGCTTTCTTT.